Below, one TCR beta chain is given with its context. Its antigen is undetermined. V dropped 6 bases and J dropped 0; count of bases not matched to a gene: 8. This CDR3 has 15 amino acids. The germline gives CDR1 MNHNY, CDR2 SVGAGI (reference sequence). The method was immunoSEQ multiplex PCR; TCRdb's version includes in-frame clones alone and lacks a portion of them. Among 150,000 or so clones listed, roughly nine tenths were seen once. The sample originates from a study of T cell responses to AZD1222 COVID-19 vaccine. Second-dose schedules of about 4 or about 12 weeks were combined. General study results and limits: It should be noted that donors were predominantly white British and more often female, and clonal diversity was possibly underestimated.

The source is an adult who received the AZD1222 COVID-19 vaccine. The source was peripheral blood, collected 28 days after the second AZD1222 dose. J is TRBJ2-7 and V is TRBV6-6; TRBD2 aligns across 7 bases. CDR3 loop: CASSRSGQSSYEQYF. DNA for the CDR3: TGTGCCAGCAGCCGTAGCGGGCAGAGCTCCTACGAGCAGTACTTC.